This entry concerns a single T cell receptor beta chain. The antigen is unknown. PCR primers comprised 60 Vbeta and 13 Jbeta primers. Original methodology: A follow-up analysis tallied approximately 85 million unique TCR beta chains, approximately 10 million shared. The data were produced by immunoSEQ multiplex PCR, yet TCRdb's version contains in-frame clones alone and is incomplete. V, J and clone size are taken as reported in that table, and D and trimming were inferred from the DNA itself. The sample holds over 90,000 clones, over 75% seen once. This sample is part of a study of cytomegalovirus exposure and HLA in healthy donors. CDR3 size: 14 residues. CDR1 is MNHEY and CDR2 is SMNVEV in the germline V gene (reference sequence). V was shortened by 4 bases and J by 4 bases, with 8 bases between the two germline ends. Findings and limits, study-wide: In a later analysis, TCR beta V- and J-gene trimming showed a link to a missense DCLRE1C variant. The study flagged about 150 TCR beta chains as cytomegalovirus-associated. Exclusion as indistinguishable affected some V segments, including TRBV6-2 and TRBV6-3.

V is TRBV27 and J is TRBJ2-6; no clear D gene. The sequenced material came from PBMCs. The TCR originated in a man aged 35 to 55 in good health and CMV-seropositive. CDR3: CASSSLSGANVLTF. CDR3 DNA: TGTGCCAGCAGTTCACTATCCGGGGCCAACGTCCTGACTTTC.